Below are 10 T cell receptor beta chains sequenced from a single sample in a study of OX40 agonist ivuxolimab in advanced cancers. The library was generated by the immunoSEQ multiplex PCR assay. The table comes from immuneACCESS by way of TCRdb, which keeps in-frame sequences with V and J called. Part of the clones is missing from these tables; in studies checked, under half for an unresolved V gene and the rest for unknown reasons. This sample has tens of thousands of clones in its table, and about 91% of those were observed once. The top ten clonotypes cover 2.6% of the sample. The material was CD4+ or CD8+ T cells sorted from blood, obtained in a trial of the OX40 agonist ivuxolimab. All receptors derive from an adult with an advanced solid tumor such as melanoma, head and neck, liver or kidney cancer.

V gene TRBV5-1 combines with J gene TRBJ2-4; D is possibly TRBD2 (5 bases). Looked up from germline, CDR1 is SGHRS and CDR2 is YFSETQ. V was clipped by 4 bases and J by 0 bases, with 17 bases between them. The CDR3 sequence is 17 residues long. In nucleotides, the CDR3 is TGCGCCAGCAGCCTGGGGATGGGAGTTTTAGCCAAAAACATTCAGTACTTC. It is translated as CASSLGMGVLAKNIQYF.

This clone was counted once. The rearrangement joins TRBV30 to TRBJ1-3; 7 nucleotides align to TRBD1. CDR3 length: 15 residues. Germline-derived CDR1 and CDR2 are GTSNPN and SVGIG (reference sequence). The junction had 3 bases not matched to a gene; V was cut back by 1 base and J by 0 bases. The CDR3 nucleotides read TGTGCCTGGAGTGCAGGGGGGAGCTCTGGAAACACCATATATTTT. This codes for CAWSAGGSSGNTIYF.

This chain connects TRBV25-1 to TRBJ1-5, with a tentative D call TRBD1 (6 bases). From germline, CDR1 is MGHDK and CDR2 SYGVNS. Trimming took off 2 bases at V and 6 bases at J, with 11 bases between the two ends. The CDR3 is 14 residues long. The CDR3 sequence is CASSEQGISQPQHF. CDR3 in DNA: TGTGCCAGCAGTGAACAGGGGATAAGTCAGCCCCAGCATTTT.

V gene TRBV13 combines with J gene TRBJ2-6, with D unresolved. The CDR3 is 16 residues long. With 4 bases removed from V and 3 bases from J, the gap between germline ends came to 13 bases. Germline loops: CDR1 PRHDT, CDR2 FYEKMQ (reference sequence). The CDR3 DNA sequence: TGTGCCAGCAGCTCCAGAGGAGAGTTTGGGGCCAACGTCCTGACTTTC. It is translated as CASSSRGEFGANVLTF. The full variable domain, its missing parts supplied by reference TRBV13 and TRBJ2-6, is AAGVIQSPRHLIKEKRETATLKCYPIPRHDTVYWYQQGPGQDPQFLISFYEKMQSDKGSIPDRFSAQQFSDYHSELNMSSLELGDSALYFCASSSRGEFGANVLTFGAGSRLTVL.

V usage is TRBV28 and J usage is TRBJ1-3; D possibly corresponds to TRBD1 (6 bases). The CDR3 sequence is 16 residues long. Trimming took off 10 bases at V and 2 bases at J, with 21 bases between the two ends. CDR1 MDHEN and CDR2 SYDVKM come from the germline V gene. As DNA, the CDR3 is TGTGCCACCTGCCCCTTCAGGGGTCTCACTGGAAACACCATATATTTT. This encodes CATCPFRGLTGNTIYF. The complete variable domain, with remaining parts taken from reference TRBV28 and TRBJ1-3, reads DVKVTQSSRYLVKRTGEKVFLECVQDMDHENMFWYRQDPGLGLRLIYFSYDVKMKEKGDIPEGYSVSREKKERFSLILESASTNQTSMYLCATCPFRGLTGNTIYFGEGSWLTVV.

This rearrangement joins TRBV28 to TRBJ1-3, with TRBD1 identical over 8 bases. The CDR3 runs to 17 residues. CDR1 and CDR2 (germline): MDHEN, SYDVKM. The J segment lost 2 bases and the V segment lost 4 bases, leaving 10 bases of the junction unmatched. Written as DNA, the CDR3 is TGTGCCAGCAGTTGGGGCCTACAGGGGGGCACTGGAAACACCATATATTTT. Protein: CASSWGLQGGTGNTIYF.

For the CDR3, the DNA is TGCGCCAGCAGCCAGGCCGGGACAGCGTTCAATGAGCAGTTCTTC. This gives the protein CASSQAGTAFNEQFF. This chain links TRBV5-1 with TRBJ2-1, with 7 bases identical to TRBD1. Per germline, CDR1 SGHRS and CDR2 YFSETQ. CDR3 size: 15 residues. The trim removed 4 bases at V and 6 bases at J, leaving 10 bases unmatched.

The CDR3, as DNA: TGTGCCAGCAGCAAGGGACTAGACTCCTACGAGCAGTACTTC. It specifies CASSKGLDSYEQYF. The chain uses TRBV5-4 and TRBJ2-7; 8 nucleotides line up with TRBD2. The CDR3 runs to 14 residues. The germline V gene encodes CDR1 SGHNT and CDR2 YYREEE (reference sequence). The ends lost 4 bases at V and 0 bases at J; junction bases unmatched: 3.

The rearrangement joins TRBV19 to TRBJ2-1, with TRBD2 matching 12 bases. Germline V lookup: CDR1 LNHDA, CDR2 SQIVND (reference sequence). The CDR3 has 18 residues. The trim removed 4 bases at V and 9 bases at J, leaving 16 bases unmatched. The CDR3: CASSTLLAGGRRGGEQFF. The CDR3 nucleotides read TGTGCCAGTAGTACACTCCTAGCGGGAGGGCGACGTGGCGGTGAGCAGTTCTTC.

CDR3 nucleotide sequence: TGTGCCAGCAGCGTAGGTCCATTGAAGGGTCAGCCCCAGCATTTT. Translated: CASSVGPLKGQPQHF. The chain couples TRBV9 to TRBJ1-5; D gene ambiguous. Germline assignment: CDR1 SGDLS and CDR2 YYNGEE. CDR3 length equals 15 residues. Trimming cost V 0 bases and J 6 bases, with 13 bases left between them.